The clone carrying this T cell receptor (beta chain) came up once. The target antigen is unknown. The CDR3 covers 19 residues. The germline CDR1 and CDR2 sequences are SGHDT and YYEEEE. Deletions cut 1 base from V and 4 bases from J, with 26 bases between. Libraries were prepared by immunoSEQ multiplex PCR; TCRdb keeps only in-frame clonotypes and omits some of them. Among over 25,000 clones listed, less than 90% were seen once. This specimen belongs to a study of tissue T cells after allogeneic stem cell transplantation. Study results and limitations: Only a limited share of tissue TCRs appeared in blood or spleen.

This receptor was obtained from a woman aged 18 to 49 who later had graft-versus-host disease after an allogeneic stem cell transplant. The chain employs TRBV5-6 and TRBJ1-2, with D possibly TRBD1 on 5 matching bases. The input for sequencing was blood, taken before transplantation. CDR3 region: CASSLFSLDIRAPSYGYTF. The CDR3 DNA sequence: TGTGCCAGCAGCTTGTTTAGTTTGGACATTAGGGCCCCATCCTATGGCTACACCTTC.